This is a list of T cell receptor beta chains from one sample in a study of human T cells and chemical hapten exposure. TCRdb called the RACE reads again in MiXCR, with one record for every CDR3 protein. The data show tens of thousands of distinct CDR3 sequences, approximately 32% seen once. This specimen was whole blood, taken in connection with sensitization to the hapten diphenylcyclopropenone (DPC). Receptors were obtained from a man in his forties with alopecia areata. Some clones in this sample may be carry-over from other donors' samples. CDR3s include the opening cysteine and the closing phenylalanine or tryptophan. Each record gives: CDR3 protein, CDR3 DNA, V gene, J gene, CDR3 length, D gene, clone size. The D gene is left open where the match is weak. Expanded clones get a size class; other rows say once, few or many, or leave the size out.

CASSLSPGMNTEAFF,TGTGCCAGCAGTTTATCCCCAGGCATGAACACTGAAGCTTTCTTT,TRBV28,TRBJ1-1,15,.,.
CASSFDSQTDTQYF,TGTGCCAGCAGTTTCGACAGTCAAACAGATACGCAGTATTTT,TRBV28,TRBJ2-3,14,.,once
CATSREVYGAPKGDEQYF,TGTGCCACCAGCAGAGAGGTCTACGGGGCTCCAAAAGGAGACGAGCAGTACTTC,TRBV15,TRBJ2-7,18,.,.
CASLRGVDTEAFF,TGTGCCAGCCTCCGGGGCGTGGACACTGAAGCTTTCTTT,TRBV2,TRBJ1-1,13,.,few
CASSLGSEGGPRDEQFF,TGTGCCAGCAGCTTAGGATCGGAGGGAGGGCCTAGGGATGAGCAGTTCTTC,TRBV7-2,TRBJ2-1,17,TRBD2,few
CASNDRGAGNTIYF,TGTGCCAGCAACGACAGGGGCGCTGGAAACACCATATATTTT,TRBV4-2,TRBJ1-3,14,TRBD1,.
CASSQERIAGRETQYF,TGTGCCAGCAGCCAAGAGCGAATAGCGGGAAGAGAGACCCAGTACTTC,TRBV3-1,TRBJ2-5,16,TRBD2,.
CASSPVTLLYNEQFF,TGTGCCAGCTCACCAGTGACACTCCTCTACAATGAGCAGTTCTTC,TRBV18,TRBJ2-1,15,.,few
CASSSQWPDTQYF,TGTGCCAGCAGCTCTCAGTGGCCAGATACGCAGTATTTT,TRBV9,TRBJ2-3,13,.,few
CATSDPGPMNEQFF,TGTGCCACCAGTGACCCGGGACCCATGAATGAGCAGTTCTTC,TRBV24-1,TRBJ2-1,14,.,few
CASSPWTGASNQPQHF,TGTGCCAGCAGTCCTTGGACAGGGGCTAGCAATCAGCCCCAGCATTTT,TRBV28,TRBJ1-5,16,TRBD1,.
CASSRTGGADTQYF,TGTGCCAGCAGCCGGACAGGGGGTGCAGATACGCAGTATTTT,TRBV14,TRBJ2-3,14,TRBD1,.
CASSSAGVHGYTF,TGTGCCAGCAGCTCAGCAGGGGTTCATGGCTACACCTTC,TRBV5-6,TRBJ1-2,13,.,medium-sized
CASSPRGYEQYF,TGTGCCAGCAGCCCGAGGGGCTACGAGCAGTACTTC,TRBV12-3/TRBV12-4,TRBJ2-7,12,.,few
CSAPLGQGSYWPQHF,TGCAGTGCTCCTCTTGGACAGGGGAGTTACTGGCCCCAGCATTTT,TRBV20-1,TRBJ1-5,15,TRBD1,once
CASSERPGAGQPQHF,TGTGCCAGCAGTGAAAGGCCGGGAGCGGGACAGCCCCAGCATTTT,TRBV6-1,TRBJ1-5,15,.,.
CASSRTSGADTQYF,TGTGCCAGCAGCCGGACTAGCGGGGCAGATACGCAGTATTTT,TRBV7-2,TRBJ2-3,14,TRBD2,.
CASTQGSWSRPGYEQYF,TGTGCCAGCACCCAGGGGAGTTGGTCCAGGCCGGGTTACGAGCAGTACTTC,TRBV12-3/TRBV12-4,TRBJ2-7,17,.,few
CASSEEGGTDTQYF,TGTGCCAGCAGTGAAGAGGGAGGCACAGATACGCAGTATTTT,TRBV2,TRBJ2-3,14,.,.
CASRPGLARAEELFF,TGTGCCAGCAGACCAGGACTAGCGCGCGCCGAGGAGCTGTTTTTT,TRBV12-3/TRBV12-4,TRBJ2-2,15,TRBD2,few
CASSSALPSYEQYF,TGTGCCAGCAGTTCGGCACTTCCCTCCTACGAGCAGTACTTC,TRBV28,TRBJ2-7,14,.,few
CASSLGRQMTHNEQFF,TGTGCCAGCAGCTTGGGGCGGCAGATGACCCACAATGAGCAGTTCTTC,TRBV5-4,TRBJ2-1,16,.,.
CASSVSPGGLLETQYF,TGTGCCAGCAGCGTTTCTCCGGGAGGCCTTTTGGAGACCCAGTACTTC,TRBV9,TRBJ2-5,16,TRBD2,.
CASSIPLTGGRRTYNEQFF,TGTGCCAGCAGCATACCACTAACGGGCGGGAGGCGCACCTACAATGAGCAGTTCTTC,TRBV11-2,TRBJ2-1,19,TRBD2,few
CASSLTAWYTGELFF,TGTGCCAGCAGCTTAACGGCTTGGTACACCGGGGAGCTGTTTTTT,TRBV7-9,TRBJ2-2,15,.,.
CASSPPSGRAETQYF,TGTGCCAGCTCACCACCAAGCGGGAGGGCCGAGACCCAGTACTTC,TRBV18,TRBJ2-5,15,TRBD2,few
CASSLAGRNTEAFF,TGTGCCAGCAGCTTGGCCGGCAGGAACACTGAAGCTTTCTTT,TRBV5-6,TRBJ1-1,14,.,.
CASSLQFSNQPQHF,TGTGCCAGCAGCTTACAGTTTAGCAATCAGCCCCAGCATTTT,TRBV7-2,TRBJ1-5,14,.,few
CASSSISPGEDTEAFF,TGTGCCAGCAGCTCCATTAGTCCGGGCGAGGACACTGAAGCTTTCTTT,TRBV7-3,TRBJ1-1,16,.,.
CATSDKRTGGSYNEQFF,TGTGCCACCAGTGACAAAAGGACGGGGGGCTCCTACAATGAGCAGTTCTTC,TRBV24-1,TRBJ2-1,17,TRBD2,few
CASSRDRVREKLFF,TGTGCCAGCAGCAGGGACAGGGTTAGGGAAAAACTGTTTTTT,TRBV12-3/TRBV12-4,TRBJ1-4,14,TRBD1,.
CASSLGAGTTTDTQYF,TGTGCCAGCAGCTTAGGAGCGGGGACAACCACAGATACGCAGTATTTT,TRBV7-6,TRBJ2-3,16,.,.
CASSSWDSREQYF,TGTGCCAGCAGTTCCTGGGACAGTCGGGAGCAGTACTTC,TRBV6-6,TRBJ2-7,13,TRBD1,.
CATSRDFYNEQFF,TGTGCCACCAGCAGAGACTTCTACAATGAGCAGTTCTTC,TRBV15,TRBJ2-1,13,.,few
CASRTGALGEKLFF,TGTGCCAGCAGGACAGGGGCGCTTGGCGAAAAACTGTTTTTT,TRBV2,TRBJ1-4,14,TRBD1,.
CATSVTGGGSSNEQFF,TGTGCCACCAGTGTAACGGGCGGGGGAAGTAGCAATGAGCAGTTCTTC,TRBV24-1,TRBJ2-1,16,TRBD2,.
CAGYRGGANVLTF,TGTGCCGGATACAGGGGGGGAGCCAACGTCCTGACTTTC,TRBV6-6,TRBJ2-6,13,.,few
CASVLLLSNQPQHF,TGTGCCAGCGTTCTTCTACTTAGCAATCAGCCCCAGCATTTT,TRBV12-3/TRBV12-4,TRBJ1-5,14,.,few